Listed below are T cell receptor beta chains from one sample, sequenced in a study of control samples from healthy donors and cancer patients. Method: immunoSEQ multiplex PCR; TCRdb's copy keeps in-frame clones and lacks some. This sample has about 170,000 clones; 80% to 95% occur once, and the top ten carry over 4%. Sequencing used blood. These receptors originate from an older woman in good health. Each CDR3 is given with its conserved first and last residue. D genes are given only for firm matches. Expanded clones are given a class, and other clones once, few, many or no size at all.

>-|TRBJ1-1|-|TRBV14
TGTGCCAGCAGCCCCCCCAGGCGCACTGAAGCTTTCTTT
CASSPPRRTEAFF
>-|TRBJ1-5|-|TRBV2
TGTGCCAGCAGCCTGGGACGGAGTAGCAATCAGCCCCAGCATTTT
CASSLGRSSNQPQHF
>-|TRBJ2-7|-|TRBV20-1
TGCAGTGCTAGTAAGCTAGTAAGTTTCGAGCAGTACTTC
CSASKLVSFEQYF
>-|TRBJ1-2|once|TRBV6-1
TGTGCCAGCAGTGAATTAGGCAGGGGACTCCTCTATGGCTACACCTTC
CASSELGRGLLYGYTF
>TRBD1|TRBJ2-7|-|TRBV30
TGTGCCTGTACGGGACAGGGGATGTACGAGCAGTACTTC
CACTGQGMYEQYF
>TRBD1|TRBJ2-3|few|TRBV2
TGTGCCAGCAGGGTAGGACAGGCCCTCCCATCAACACCTTGGACAACTAGCACAGATACGCAGTATTTT
CASRVGQALPSTPWTTSTDTQYF
>-|TRBJ2-7|-|TRBV6-5
TGTGCCAGCAGCCGAAAAGGGACGGCCGCCTACGAGCAGTACTTC
CASSRKGTAAYEQYF
>TRBD2|TRBJ2-7|-|TRBV3-1/TRBV3-2
TGTGCCAGCAGACGGGCCCTAGCGGGGAACTCCTACGAGCAGTACTTC
CASRRALAGNSYEQYF
>-|TRBJ1-1|-|TRBV30
TGTGCCTGGAGTGTACTAGGGCTGGGCACTGAAGCTTTCTTT
CAWSVLGLGTEAFF
>-|TRBJ1-5|-|TRBV19
TGTGCCAGTAGTACCCCGGCCGGTCAGCCCCAGCATTTT
CASSTPAGQPQHF
>-|TRBJ1-1|-|TRBV5-4
TGTGCCAGCAGCTTAAGAGCAGGGGCGAACACTGAAGCTTTCTTT
CASSLRAGANTEAFF
>-|TRBJ1-1|-|TRBV18
TGTGCCAGCTCATTGCAGACGCTGGAGAACACTGAAGCTTTCTTT
CASSLQTLENTEAFF
>-|TRBJ2-7|once|TRBV5-4
TGTGCCAGCAGCCCTCAAAAAGGGGTGGCCTACGAGCAGTACTTC
CASSPQKGVAYEQYF
>-|TRBJ2-5|once|TRBV4-1
TGCGCCAGCAGCTCTTCGCGCAGGGGCTACCAAGAGACCCAGTACTTC
CASSSSRRGYQETQYF
>-|TRBJ2-3|-|TRBV6-4
TGTGCCAGCAGCGATGGTGAGGCCGCAGATACGCAGTATTTT
CASSDGEAADTQYF
>-|TRBJ1-5|-|TRBV2
TGTGCCAGCAGTGAAGGGCAGAGAAATCAGCCCCAGCATTTT
CASSEGQRNQPQHF
>-|TRBJ1-5|-|TRBV30
TGTGCCTGGAGTCCTTCACCGGGACATAGAAATCAGCCCCAGCATTTT
CAWSPSPGHRNQPQHF
>-|TRBJ1-4|-|TRBV3-1/TRBV3-2
TGTGCCAGCAGCCAAGTGTTTCGTTTCGCAGGGGCCAATGAAAAACTGTTTTTT
CASSQVFRFAGANEKLFF
>TRBD1|TRBJ1-6|-|TRBV15
TGTGCCACCAGCATTTCCGGGACAGGCAATTCACCCCTCCACTTT
CATSISGTGNSPLHF
>-|TRBJ2-5|-|TRBV6-6
TGTGCCAGCACGACGTCTCAAGAGACCCAGTACTTC
CASTTSQETQYF
>TRBD1|TRBJ1-5|-|TRBV3-1/TRBV3-2
TGTGCCAGCAGCCAAGGGATAACAGGGGGCGGTCAGCCCCAGCATTTT
CASSQGITGGGQPQHF
>-|TRBJ1-1|-|TRBV20-1
TGCAGTGCTAGAGGGGTCACTGAAGCTTTCTTT
CSARGVTEAFF
>TRBD1|TRBJ1-5|few|TRBV6-6
TGTGCCAGCAGTTCCGCAGGGGGACCTAATCAGCCCCAGCATTTT
CASSSAGGPNQPQHF
>-|TRBJ1-2|-|TRBV4-1
TGCGCCAGCAGCCTCGAATTGGGGGGCGCGAATGGCTACACCTTC
CASSLELGGANGYTF
>TRBD1|TRBJ1-2|-|TRBV25-1
TGTGCCAGCAGTGCCGCCGGGACAGGGTGCGGCTACACCTTC
CASSAAGTGCGYTF
>-|TRBJ2-5|-|TRBV6-5
TGTGCCAGTCAACAGGCAGCCATTGGGGAGACCCAGTACTTC
CASQQAAIGETQYF
>-|TRBJ1-4|-|TRBV18
TGTGCCAGCTCACCGTCGACCGGCCGAGCAACTAATGAAAAACTGTTTTTT
CASSPSTGRATNEKLFF
>-|TRBJ2-3|once|TRBV21-1
TGTGCCAGCAGCAAACAGGACTGGACTAAGGGCACAGATACGCAGTATTTT
CASSKQDWTKGTDTQYF
>-|TRBJ1-1|-|TRBV25-1
TGTGCCAGCAGTGAATATAAGGGGATGAACACTGAAGCTTTCTTT
CASSEYKGMNTEAFF
>-|TRBJ2-1|-|TRBV7-2
TGTGCCAGCAGCCCGGTCCAGCGGGAGCAGTTCTTC
CASSPVQREQFF
>TRBD1|TRBJ2-5|once|TRBV7-8
TGTGCCAGCAGCTCAGGCCGGGACAGGGGGATTCGGGAGACCCAGTACTTC
CASSSGRDRGIRETQYF
>-|TRBJ2-5|-|TRBV7-2
TGTGCCAGCAGCTTACTTGTAGACGAGACCCAGTACTTC
CASSLLVDETQYF
>-|TRBJ2-3|-|TRBV7-2
TGTGCCAGCAGCTTCGGGGCCCGCACAGATACGCAGTATTTT
CASSFGARTDTQYF
>-|TRBJ1-2|-|TRBV28
TGTGCCAGCAGTTTATCCGGCGAGGTTGACGGTGGCTACACCTTC
CASSLSGEVDGGYTF
>-|TRBJ1-1|-|TRBV7-2
TGTGCCAGCAGTATACGGGGGGAGCTCCACACTGAAGCTTTCTTT
CASSIRGELHTEAFF
>TRBD2|TRBJ2-2|-|TRBV7-6
TGTGCCAGCAGCCCTTTAGCGGGGGTGAACACCGGGGAGCTGTTTTTT
CASSPLAGVNTGELFF
>-|TRBJ1-3|-|TRBV7-2
TGTGCCAGCAGCTTAGCTCAGGGTCTCTCTGGAAACACCATATATTTT
CASSLAQGLSGNTIYF
>TRBD1|TRBJ1-2|-|TRBV7-9
TGTGCCAGCAGCCTACGCGGACAGGGCTATGGCTACACCTTC
CASSLRGQGYGYTF
>-|TRBJ1-3|-|TRBV4-1
TGCGCCAGCAGCCAAAATGACGACTCTGGAAACACCATATATTTT
CASSQNDDSGNTIYF
>-|TRBJ1-6|-|TRBV10-3
TGTGCCATCAGTGATAACGAGGGGCCGAGCGTCGCACCCCTCCACTTT
CAISDNEGPSVAPLHF
>-|TRBJ1-1|-|TRBV25-1
TGTGCCAGCAGTGCGACAGGACCGGGGACTGAAGCTTTCTTT
CASSATGPGTEAFF